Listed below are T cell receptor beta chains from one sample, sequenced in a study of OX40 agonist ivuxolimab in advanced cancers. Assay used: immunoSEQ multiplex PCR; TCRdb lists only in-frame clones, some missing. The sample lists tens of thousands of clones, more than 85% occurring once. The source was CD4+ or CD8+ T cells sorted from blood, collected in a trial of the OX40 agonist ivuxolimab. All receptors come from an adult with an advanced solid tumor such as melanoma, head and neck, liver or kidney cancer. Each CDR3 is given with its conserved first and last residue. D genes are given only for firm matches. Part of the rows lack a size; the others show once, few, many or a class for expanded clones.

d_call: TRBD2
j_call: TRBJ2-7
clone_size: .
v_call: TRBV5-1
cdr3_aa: CASSFLAGMPYEQYF
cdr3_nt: TGCGCCAGCAGCTTCCTAGCGGGAATGCCCTACGAGCAGTACTTC

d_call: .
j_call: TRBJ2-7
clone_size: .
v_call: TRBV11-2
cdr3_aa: CASSLILGREQYF
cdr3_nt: TGTGCCAGCAGCTTAATCTTAGGGCGGGAGCAGTACTTC

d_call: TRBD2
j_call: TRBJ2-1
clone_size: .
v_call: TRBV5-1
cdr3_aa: CASSRTSGRSNEQFF
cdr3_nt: TGCGCCAGCAGCCGGACTAGCGGGAGATCCAATGAGCAGTTCTTC

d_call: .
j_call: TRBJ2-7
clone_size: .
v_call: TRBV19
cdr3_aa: CASSIRGGPYEQYF
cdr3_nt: TGTGCCAGTAGTATCCGGGGAGGACCCTACGAGCAGTACTTC

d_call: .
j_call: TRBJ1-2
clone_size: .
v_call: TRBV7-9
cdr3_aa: CASSLVWEGPGYGYTF
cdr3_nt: TGTGCCAGCAGCTTAGTGTGGGAGGGGCCGGGCTATGGCTACACCTTC

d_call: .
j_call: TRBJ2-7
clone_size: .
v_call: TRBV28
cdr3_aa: CASSLVSPSVQYF
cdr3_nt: TGTGCCAGCAGTTTAGTTTCCCCGTCGGTGCAGTACTTC

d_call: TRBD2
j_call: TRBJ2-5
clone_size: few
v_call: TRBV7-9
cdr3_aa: CASSRAGGLTQYF
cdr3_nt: TGTGCCAGCAGCCGAGCGGGAGGCCTGACCCAGTACTTC

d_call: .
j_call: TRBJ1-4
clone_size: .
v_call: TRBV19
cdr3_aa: CASSLSKGANEKLFF
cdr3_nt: TGTGCCAGTAGCCTTTCGAAAGGAGCTAATGAAAAACTGTTTTTT

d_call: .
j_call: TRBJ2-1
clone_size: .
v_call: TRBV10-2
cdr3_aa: CASSDTTGEQFF
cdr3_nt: TGCGCCAGCAGTGACACGACGGGAGAGCAGTTCTTC

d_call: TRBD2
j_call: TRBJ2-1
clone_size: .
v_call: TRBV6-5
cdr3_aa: CASGRALNEQFF
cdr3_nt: TGTGCCAGCGGGAGGGCTTTGAATGAGCAGTTCTTC

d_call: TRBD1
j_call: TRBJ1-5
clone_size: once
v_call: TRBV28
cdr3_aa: CASSLGTGYQPQHF
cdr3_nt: TGTGCCAGCAGTTTGGGGACAGGTTATCAGCCCCAGCATTTT

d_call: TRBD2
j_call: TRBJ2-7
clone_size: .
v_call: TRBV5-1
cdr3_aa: CASSLGLGLVSYEQYF
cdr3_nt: TGCGCCAGCAGCTTGGGATTGGGACTAGTATCGTACGAGCAGTACTTC

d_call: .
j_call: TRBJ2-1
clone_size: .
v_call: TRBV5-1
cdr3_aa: CASSLGQEYNEQFF
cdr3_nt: TGCGCCAGCAGCTTGGGGCAGGAGTACAATGAGCAGTTCTTC

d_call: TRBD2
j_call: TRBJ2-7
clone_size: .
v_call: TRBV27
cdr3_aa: CASSPLAALRMYEQYF
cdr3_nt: TGTGCCAGCAGTCCACTAGCGGCCCTAAGGATGTACGAGCAGTACTTC

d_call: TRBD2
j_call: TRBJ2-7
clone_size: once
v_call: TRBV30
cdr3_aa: CAWSRRTSGGAGEQYF
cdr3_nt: TGTGCCTGGAGCCGAAGGACTAGCGGGGGTGCGGGGGAGCAGTACTTC

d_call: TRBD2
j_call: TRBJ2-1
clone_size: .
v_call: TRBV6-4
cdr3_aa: CASSPGTSGSSYNEQFF
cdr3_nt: TGTGCCAGCAGCCCCGGGACTAGCGGGAGCTCCTACAATGAGCAGTTCTTC

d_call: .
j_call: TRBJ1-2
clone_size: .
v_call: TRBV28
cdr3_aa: CASSWTFGYTF
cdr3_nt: TGTGCCAGCAGTTGGACCTTTGGCTACACCTTC

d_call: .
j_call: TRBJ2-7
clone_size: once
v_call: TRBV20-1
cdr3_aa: CSATLGEQYF
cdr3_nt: TGCAGTGCGACCCTAGGGGAGCAGTACTTC

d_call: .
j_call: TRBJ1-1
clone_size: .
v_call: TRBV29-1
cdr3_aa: CSVREERYTEAFF
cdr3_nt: TGCAGCGTGCGGGAGGAGCGGTACACTGAAGCTTTCTTT